A single sample is the source of the 26 T cell receptor beta chains below, sequenced in a study of blood T cell repertoires in COVID-19 (dated by TCRdb to about 2020). The method was the immunoSEQ multiplex PCR assay. What TCRdb holds here is the immuneACCESS table cut down to in-frame rearrangements. Part of the clones is not present; checked against another copy, under half of the missing clones reflect an unresolved V gene, and the others are unexplained. Recorded for this sample are roughly 150,000 clones; roughly 84% of them occurred a single time. 3% to 4.5% of the sample is held by the ten biggest clonotypes. Sequences were obtained from PBMCs or T cells enriched from blood (not recorded which). Every receptor here comes from a man aged 50-60 years in a cohort exposed to, infected with or recovered from COVID-19 (not recorded which).

The rearrangement uses TRBV3-1 (or the pseudogene TRBV3-2) and TRBJ2-5; possible D gene TRBD2, 5 bases. This CDR3 spans 15 amino acids. V dropped 3 bases and J dropped 6 bases, with 17 bases sitting between them. The V gene's germline CDR1 is LGHDT and CDR2 YNNKEL (reference sequence). CDR3 region: CASSQTHVRRQTQYF. CDR3 DNA sequence: TGTGCCAGCAGCCAGACCCACGTCCGGAGGCAGACCCAGTACTTC.

This clone is a singleton in its sample. The V gene is TRBV7-2, the J gene TRBJ1-2, with a weak D call TRBD1 (6 bases). V dropped 5 bases and J dropped 0 bases, with 13 bases sitting between them. The V gene's germline CDR1 is SGHTA and CDR2 FQGNSA. The CDR3 runs 15 residues. The CDR3 sequence is CASSRTAQPNYGYTF. In nucleotides, the CDR3 is TGTGCCAGCAGCCGGACAGCACAACCTAACTATGGCTACACCTTC.

This chain uses TRBV15 with TRBJ2-1; 7 bases align to TRBD2. CDR1 and CDR2 from the germline V gene are LNHNV and YYDKDF (reference sequence). CDR3 length equals 14 residues. V lost 9 bases to trimming and J lost 6 bases; unmatched junction nucleotides: 11. CDR3 bases: TGTGCCACTAAGCGGGATATAGGGGTCAATGAGCAGTTCTTC. It codes for CATKRDIGVNEQFF.

V gene TRBV7-9 combines with J gene TRBJ2-7; 8 bases are shared with TRBD2. The germline V gene encodes CDR1 SEHNR and CDR2 FQNEAQ (reference sequence). There are 15 residues in the CDR3. V dropped 4 bases and J dropped 0; count of bases not matched to a gene: 5. CDR3 region: CASSSSGGVSYEQYF. The CDR3 DNA sequence: TGTGCCAGCAGCTCGAGCGGGGGAGTCTCCTACGAGCAGTACTTC. The full variable domain, in which reference TRBV7-9 and TRBJ2-7 provide the parts outside the CDR3, is DTGVSQNPRHKITKRGQNVTFRCDPISEHNRLYWYRQTLGQGPEFLTYFQNEAQLEKSRLLSDRFSAERPKGSFSTLEIQRTEQGDSAMYLCASSSSGGVSYEQYFGPGTRLTVT.

The CDR3 loop is CASSPPGRVGETQYF. The CDR3 DNA follows: TGCGCCAGCAGCCCCCCTGGGCGGGTGGGCGAGACCCAGTACTTC. The chain uses TRBV5-1 and TRBJ2-5; TRBD2 is a possible D gene (5 bases). In germline, CDR1 is SGHRS, CDR2 YFSETQ. Trimming took 4 bases from V and 5 from J, leaving 18 bases between them. The CDR3 has 15 amino acids. The full variable domain, in which reference TRBV5-1 and TRBJ2-5 provide the parts outside the CDR3, is KAGVTQTPRYLIKTRGQQVTLSCSPISGHRSVSWYQQTPGQGLQFLFEYFSETQRNKGNFPGRFSGRQFSNSRSEMNVSTLELGDSALYLCASSPPGRVGETQYFGPGTRLLVL.

This chain uses TRBV10-3 with TRBJ2-7, with 7 bases that match TRBD1. V shed 7 bases, J shed 2 bases, and the junction held 5 bases outside the gene matches. The CDR3 is made up of 13 amino acids. Germline V gene sequence: CDR1 ENHRY, CDR2 SYGVKD. The CDR3 region is CAITDRTTYEQYF. In DNA, the CDR3 is TGTGCCATCACGGACAGGACCACCTACGAGCAGTACTTC.

This clone was counted between two and nine times. The gene calls are TRBV18 and TRBJ1-3, with D maybe TRBD1 (5 bases). The V and J ends lost 0 bases and 2 bases respectively, with 11 bases between them. The germline V gene has CDR1 KGHSH and CDR2 LQKENI. The CDR3 runs 16 residues. CDR3 DNA: TGTGCCAGCTCACCACCGGGGGGGAAAGCTGGAAACACCATATATTTT. Its protein product is CASSPPGGKAGNTIYF. Based on the CDR3 plus reference TRBV18 and TRBJ1-3, the full variable domain is NAGVMQNPRHLVRRRGQEARLRCSPMKGHSHVYWYRQLPEEGLKFMVYLQKENIIDESGMPKERFSAEFPKEGPSILRIQQVVRGDSAAYFCASSPPGGKAGNTIYFGEGSWLTVV.

The rearrangement joins TRBV4-1 to TRBJ1-1, with D tentatively TRBD1 (5 bases). The CDR3 loop spans 14 amino acids. Germline CDR1 MGHRA, CDR2 YSYEKL. V shed 0 bases and J shed 11 bases, with 16 bases lying between them. CDR3 in amino acids: CASSQDGGVGAAFF. CDR3 coding DNA: TGCGCCAGCAGCCAAGATGGAGGGGTCGGTGCGGCTTTCTTT.

The chain combines TRBV19 with TRBJ1-5; TRBD1 might be the D (5 bases). The CDR3 extends over 14 amino acids. Germline CDR1 and CDR2: LNHDA and SQIVND (reference sequence). V gave up 3 bases and J gave up 7 bases, with 13 bases separating them. CDR3 nucleotide sequence: TGTGCCAGTAGTATTAAGGTTGCAGGGCAGCCCCAGCATTTT. This sequence encodes CASSIKVAGQPQHF.

This chain uses TRBV7-9 with TRBJ2-5; D is undetermined. The germline V and J ends were trimmed by 3 bases and 3 bases, with 5 bases remaining between them. Germline V gives CDR1 SEHNR, CDR2 FQNEAQ (reference sequence). The CDR3 length is 12 residues. Here the CDR3 reads CASSFEEETQYF. As DNA, the CDR3 is TGTGCCAGCAGCTTCGAGGAAGAGACCCAGTACTTC.

The chain recombines TRBV7-2 with TRBJ2-3, with TRBD1 as a possible D gene (5 bases). In germline, CDR1 is SGHTA, CDR2 FQGNSA. The V end was cut by 4 bases, the J end by 2 bases, with 13 bases between. The CDR3 is 15 residues long. The CDR3 sequence: CASSSTGVLTDTQYF. The CDR3 DNA follows: TGTGCCAGCAGCTCCACAGGCGTCCTCACAGATACGCAGTATTTT.

The genes are TRBV7-2 and TRBJ2-7, with TRBD1 matching over 7 bases. The J segment lost 2 bases and the V segment lost 2 bases, leaving 3 bases of the junction unmatched. This CDR3 contains 14 residues. Germline lookup yields CDR1 SGHTA and CDR2 FQGNSA. The CDR3 spells CASSLWDSAYEQYF. In nucleotides, the CDR3 is TGTGCCAGCAGCTTATGGGACAGTGCCTACGAGCAGTACTTC. Complete variable domain (other parts from reference TRBV7-2 and TRBJ2-7): GAGVSQSPSNKVTEKGKDVELRCDPISGHTALYWYRQSLGQGLEFLIYFQGNSAPDKSGLPSDRFSAERTGGSVSTLTIQRTQQEDSAVYLCASSLWDSAYEQYFGPGTRLTVT.

The chain couples TRBV4-1 to TRBJ1-1; 7 bases align to TRBD1. V was clipped by 3 bases and J by 5 bases; unmatched bases: 18. CDR1 is MGHRA, CDR2 YSYEKL, per germline. This CDR3 is 18 amino acids long. CDR3 in amino acids: CASSHPPDPGDRGTEAFF. The DNA for the CDR3 is TGCGCCAGCAGCCATCCACCGGATCCGGGGGACAGAGGAACTGAAGCTTTCTTT.

CDR3 in amino acids: CASSLRQTGQPQHF. Here the CDR3 DNA reads TGTGCCAGCAGCTTGCGACAGACGGGTCAGCCCCAGCATTTT. J is TRBJ1-5 and V is TRBV5-6; D is perhaps TRBD1 (5 bases). Germline CDR1 is SGHDT and CDR2 is YYEEEE. The CDR3 spans 14 residues. V was shortened by 1 base and J by 6 bases, with 11 bases between the two germline ends. Variable domain in full (rest from reference TRBV5-6 and TRBJ1-5): DAGVTQSPTHLIKTRGQQVTLRCSPKSGHDTVSWYQQALGQGPQFIFQYYEEEERQRGNFPDRFSGHQFPNYSSELNVNALLLGDSALYLCASSLRQTGQPQHFGDGTRLSIL.

The chain has TRBV19 and TRBJ2-7; D may be TRBD2 (6 bases). Between the trimmed V and J ends, which lost 5 bases and 5 bases, there was a span of 16 bases. CDR1 is LNHDA and CDR2 is SQIVND in the germline V gene (reference sequence). CDR3 length: 14 residues. The CDR3: CASSPRRAVNEQYF. CDR3 nucleotides: TGTGCCAGTAGTCCTAGGAGGGCGGTAAACGAGCAGTACTTC.

The rearrangement uses TRBV11-2 and TRBJ1-5; no clear D gene. Trimming shortened V by 1 base and J by 3 bases, and 4 bases separated the two germline ends. CDR3 size: 13 residues. Germline loops: CDR1 SGHAT, CDR2 FQNNGV. The CDR3 here is CASSLAFNQPQHF. The CDR3 coding sequence is TGTGCCAGCAGCTTAGCCTTCAATCAGCCCCAGCATTTT.

This clone was seen more than once but under ten times. This chain joins TRBV7-9 and TRBJ1-4, with TRBD1 matching 10 bases. Trimming removed 4 bases from V and 2 bases from J; junction bases left unmatched: 4. The CDR3 spans 16 residues. Per the germline V gene, CDR1 is SEHNR and CDR2 is FQNEAQ (reference sequence). The CDR3 DNA reads as TGTGCCAGCAGCTGGGGGACAGGGGATACTAATGAAAAACTGTTTTTT. Translated, it gives CASSWGTGDTNEKLFF.

V is TRBV19 and J is TRBJ1-2; D is ambiguous. Trimming pared 3 bases from V and 8 bases from J, leaving 16 bases between. CDR1 is LNHDA and CDR2 is SQIVND in the germline V gene (reference sequence). The CDR3 length is 14 residues. CDR3 coding DNA: TGTGCCAGTAGTATTCCACTTTCCCCTCGGGGCTACACCTTC. Protein product: CASSIPLSPRGYTF. The full variable domain, its missing parts supplied by reference TRBV19 and TRBJ1-2, is DGGITQSPKYLFRKEGQNVTLSCEQNLNHDAMYWYRQDPGQGLRLIYYSQIVNDFQKGDIAEGYSVSREKKESFPLTVTSAQKNPTAFYLCASSIPLSPRGYTFGSGTRLTVV.

The chain has TRBV5-4 and TRBJ2-3, with TRBD2 identical over 9 bases. J lost 6 bases, V lost 4 bases, and 12 bases had no gene match. Per germline, CDR1 SGHNT and CDR2 YYREEE (reference sequence). This CDR3 contains 16 residues. The CDR3 loop is CASSPRMAGGSDTQYF. The CDR3, as DNA: TGTGCCAGCAGCCCAAGGATGGCGGGAGGGTCGGATACGCAGTATTTT.

A word on this clone: Other nucleotide sequences in the sample specify the same CDR3. The chain carries TRBV5-6 and TRBJ2-7, with 8 bases that match TRBD2. The CDR3 is 13 amino acids. The V gene end was trimmed by 2 bases and the J gene end by 6 bases; junction bases not matched to a gene: 4. CDR1 is SGHDT, CDR2 YYEEEE, per germline. DNA of the CDR3: TGTGCCAGCAGCTTTGGACTAGCTGGCGAGCAGTACTTC. Its protein is CASSFGLAGEQYF.

The V gene is TRBV19, the J gene TRBJ1-5; 9 bases are shared with TRBD1. The CDR3 length is 13 residues. Germline V gene lookup returns CDR1 LNHDA and CDR2 SQIVND (reference sequence). The J segment lost 6 bases and the V segment lost 8 bases, leaving 5 bases of the junction unmatched. CDR3 DNA: TGTGCCAGTTGGGACAGGGAGAGTCAGCCCCAGCATTTT. Its protein product is CASWDRESQPQHF.

The gene calls are TRBV19 and TRBJ1-6; D is possibly TRBD1 (5 bases). The germline V gene encodes CDR1 LNHDA and CDR2 SQIVND (reference sequence). Trimming left V 4 bases short and J 7 bases short, with 11 bases between. This CDR3 has 14 residues. DNA of the CDR3: TGTGCCAGTAGTACCTCAGGGAACAATTCACCCCTCCACTTT. Amino acids: CASSTSGNNSPLHF.

The J gene is TRBJ1-1, the V gene TRBV19; 7 bases agree with TRBD1. Per germline, CDR1 LNHDA and CDR2 SQIVND (reference sequence). J was trimmed by 6 bases and V by 6 bases; bases with no gene match: 10. CDR3 length equals 14 residues. CDR3 region: CASSPLAGGSEAFF. The CDR3 DNA reads as TGTGCCAGTAGCCCTCTTGCAGGGGGGTCTGAAGCTTTCTTT. Full variable domain (rest looked up from reference TRBV19 and TRBJ1-1): DGGITQSPKYLFRKEGQNVTLSCEQNLNHDAMYWYRQDPGQGLRLIYYSQIVNDFQKGDIAEGYSVSREKKESFPLTVTSAQKNPTAFYLCASSPLAGGSEAFFGQGTRLTVV.

The rearrangement uses TRBV6-2 or TRBV6-3 and TRBJ1-2; 9 positions match TRBD1. Losses at the gene ends were 5 bases for V and 4 bases for J; bases not matched to a gene: 8. The CDR3 spans 15 residues. Germline V lookup: CDR1 MNHEY, CDR2 SVGEGT. In nucleotides, the CDR3 is TGTGCCAGCAGTGGCCCGTCGGACAGGGGCTATGGCTACACCTTC. This codes for CASSGPSDRGYGYTF.

V and J are TRBV12-5 and TRBJ1-2; tentative D call: TRBD1 (5 bases). This CDR3 region has 15 residues. Trimming pared 0 bases from V and 5 bases from J, leaving 13 bases between. The germline CDR1 and CDR2 sequences are LGHNT and FRNRAP. This CDR3 reads CASGLVPGFNYGYTF. CDR3 coding DNA: TGTGCTAGTGGTTTGGTACCAGGGTTTAATTATGGCTACACCTTC.

This clone was observed once. V gene TRBV18 combines with J gene TRBJ1-6; D gene unclear. Between the trimmed V and J ends, which lost 3 bases and 11 bases, there was a span of 11 bases. The germline V gene has CDR1 KGHSH and CDR2 LQKENI. This CDR3 has 13 residues. CDR3 protein: CASSPIQQAPLHF. CDR3 nucleotides: TGTGCCAGCTCACCGATACAGCAGGCACCCCTCCACTTT.